This T cell receptor (beta chain) came from a study of blood T cell repertoires in COVID-19. About the study: The analysed material was cDNA or gDNA that came from T cells, B-cell-depleted T cells, or PBMCs.

Participant-reported clinical history was the basis for cohort assignment. Donors in Cohort 3 counted as recovered after two negative PCRs, clearance, or symptom resolution. The method was immunoSEQ multiplex PCR; TCRdb's version includes in-frame clones alone and lacks a portion of them. The sample contains about 180,000 clones, more than 80% of which appear only once. V dropped 5 bases and J dropped 7 bases, with 8 bases sitting between them. The CDR3 has 11 residues. The clonotype originates from a man in his forties or fifties who had recovered from COVID-19. The sequenced sample consisted of PBMCs or T cells enriched from blood (not recorded which). The rearrangement uses TRBV12-3 or TRBV12-4 and TRBJ1-2; tentatively, D is TRBD1 (5 bases). The CDR3, as DNA: TGTGCCAGCAGTAGGGGAGGTGGCTACACCTTC. Protein product: CASSRGGGYTF.